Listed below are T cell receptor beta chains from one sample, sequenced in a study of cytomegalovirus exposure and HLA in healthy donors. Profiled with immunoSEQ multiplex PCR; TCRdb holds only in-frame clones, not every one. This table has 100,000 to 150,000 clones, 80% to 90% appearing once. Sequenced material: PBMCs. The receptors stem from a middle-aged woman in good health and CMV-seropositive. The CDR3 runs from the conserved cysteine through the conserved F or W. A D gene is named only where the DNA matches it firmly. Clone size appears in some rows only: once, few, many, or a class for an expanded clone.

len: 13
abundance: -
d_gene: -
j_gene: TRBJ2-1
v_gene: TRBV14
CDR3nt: TGTGCCAGCAGCCGGGCTATTCAGGGTGAGCAGTTCTTC
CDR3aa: CASSRAIQGEQFF

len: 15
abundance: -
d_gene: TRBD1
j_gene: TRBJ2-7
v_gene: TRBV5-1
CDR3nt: TGCGCCAGCAGCTTGGAAGGGACAGGCTTCTACGAGCAGTACTTC
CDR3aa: CASSLEGTGFYEQYF

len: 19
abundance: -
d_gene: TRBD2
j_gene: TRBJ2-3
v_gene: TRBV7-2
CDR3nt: TGTGCCAGCAGCTCCCGGGGGGGACTGAGGCTTGGTAGCACAGATACGCAGTATTTT
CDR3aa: CASSSRGGLRLGSTDTQYF

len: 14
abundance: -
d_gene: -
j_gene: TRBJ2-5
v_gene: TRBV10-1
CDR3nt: TGCGCCACTAAGGGACAATCACGGGGAGAGACCCAGTACTTC
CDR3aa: CATKGQSRGETQYF

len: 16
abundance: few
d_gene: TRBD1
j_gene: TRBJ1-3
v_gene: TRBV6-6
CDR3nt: TGTGCCAGCAGTTACGGGACAGGGATTTCTGGAAACACCATATATTTT
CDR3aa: CASSYGTGISGNTIYF

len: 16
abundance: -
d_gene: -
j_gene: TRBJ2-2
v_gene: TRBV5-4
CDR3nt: TGTGCCAGCAGTCCCGCGGGGACTTCGAACACCGGGGAGCTGTTTTTT
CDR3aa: CASSPAGTSNTGELFF

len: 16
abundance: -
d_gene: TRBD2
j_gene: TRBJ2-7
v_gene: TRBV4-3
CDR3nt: TGCGCCAGCAGCCAAGACGTTCTAGCGGGGTCCTACGAGCAGTACTTC
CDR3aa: CASSQDVLAGSYEQYF

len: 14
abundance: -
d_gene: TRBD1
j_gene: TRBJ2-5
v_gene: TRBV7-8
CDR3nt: TGTGCCAGCAGCGGTCGGGACAGGGGTGGGACCCAGTACTTC
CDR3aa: CASSGRDRGGTQYF

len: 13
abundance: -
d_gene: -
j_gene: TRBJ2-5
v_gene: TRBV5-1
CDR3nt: TGCGCCAGCAGCCCCGGGGGACGGGAGACCCAGTACTTC
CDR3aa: CASSPGGRETQYF

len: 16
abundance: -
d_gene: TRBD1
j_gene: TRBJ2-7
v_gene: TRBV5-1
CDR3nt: TGCGCCAGCAGTTACCCTAGGACAGGGGAGACGTACGAGCAGTACTTC
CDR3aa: CASSYPRTGETYEQYF

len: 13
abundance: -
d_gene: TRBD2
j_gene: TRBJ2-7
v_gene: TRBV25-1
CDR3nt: TGTGCCAGCAGTTCTAGCGGATTCTACGAGCAGTACTTC
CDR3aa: CASSSSGFYEQYF

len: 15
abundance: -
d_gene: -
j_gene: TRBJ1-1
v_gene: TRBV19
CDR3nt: TGTGCCAGTAGTATAGAAGAGGTGAAAGGTACTGAAGCTTTCTTT
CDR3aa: CASSIEEVKGTEAFF

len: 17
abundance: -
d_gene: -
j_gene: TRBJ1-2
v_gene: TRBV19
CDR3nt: TGTGCCAGTAGTATAGACTTTGGGGTGGGAGGGAGCCGGGGCTACACCTTC
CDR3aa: CASSIDFGVGGSRGYTF

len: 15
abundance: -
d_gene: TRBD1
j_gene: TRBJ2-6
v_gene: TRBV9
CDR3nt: TGTGCCACAACGCAGGGGGCGCTGGGGGCCAACGTCCTGACTTTC
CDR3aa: CATTQGALGANVLTF

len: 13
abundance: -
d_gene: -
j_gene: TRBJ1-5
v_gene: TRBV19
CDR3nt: TGTGCCAGTAGTACCGAACGGGGTCAGCCCCAGCATTTT
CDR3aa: CASSTERGQPQHF

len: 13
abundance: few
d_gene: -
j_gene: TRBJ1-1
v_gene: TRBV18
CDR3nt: TGTGCCAGCTCACCATCCATGAACACTGAAGCTTTCTTT
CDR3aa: CASSPSMNTEAFF

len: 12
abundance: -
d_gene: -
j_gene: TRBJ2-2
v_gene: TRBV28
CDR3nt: TGTGCCAGCAGTCTCCTACCCCCTCAGCTGTTTTTT
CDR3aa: CASSLLPPQLFF

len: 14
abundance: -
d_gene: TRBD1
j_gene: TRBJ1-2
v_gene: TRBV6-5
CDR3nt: TGTGCCAGCAGCCTAAACCGGGACAGGGACGGCTACACCTTC
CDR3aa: CASSLNRDRDGYTF

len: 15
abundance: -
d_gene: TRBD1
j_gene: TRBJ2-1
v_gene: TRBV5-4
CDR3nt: TGTGCCAGCAGCTTGCGGACAGGAATCTACAATGAGCAGTTCTTC
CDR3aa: CASSLRTGIYNEQFF

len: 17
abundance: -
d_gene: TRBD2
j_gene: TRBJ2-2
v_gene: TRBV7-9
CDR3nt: TGTGCCAGCAGCTTAGCGTATCCGGGGGGGAACACCGGGGAGCTGTTTTTT
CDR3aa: CASSLAYPGGNTGELFF

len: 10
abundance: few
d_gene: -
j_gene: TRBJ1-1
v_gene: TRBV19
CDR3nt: TGTGCCAGTCGCAGGGAGGTGGCTTTCTTT
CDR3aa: CASRREVAFF

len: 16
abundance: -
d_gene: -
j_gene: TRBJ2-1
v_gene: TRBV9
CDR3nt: TGTGCCAGCAGCGTAGATCCCATCGGGGGGCTCAATGAGCAGTTCTTC
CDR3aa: CASSVDPIGGLNEQFF

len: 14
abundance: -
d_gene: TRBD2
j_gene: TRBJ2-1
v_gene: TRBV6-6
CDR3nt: TGTGCCAGCAGTAGGGGGCGGGAGGGGAATGAGCAGTTCTTC
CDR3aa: CASSRGREGNEQFF

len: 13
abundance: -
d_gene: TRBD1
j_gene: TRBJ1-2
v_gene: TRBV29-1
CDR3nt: TGCAGCGTTGAGGGACAGGGAGACTGTGGCTACACCTTC
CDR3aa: CSVEGQGDCGYTF